The sequence of this T cell receptor (beta chain) was determined in a study of T cells in Graves' hyperthyroidism and ophthalmopathy. Study outcomes and limitations: Researchers found most expanded thyroid clonotypes above 0.001 in blood as well. Median prediction lead before ophthalmopathy onset was 6.5 to 7 months with the model.

RNA transcripts gave rise to amplified TCR beta CDR3 regions. The HTBI primer set served for first-round RT-PCR of the TCR CDR3. TCRdb re-analysed the multiplex PCR reads in MiXCR, keeping a single row per CDR3 protein. The sample lists about 95,000 distinct CDR3 sequences, 35% to 50% occurring once. The CDR3 totals 14 residues. Looked up from germline, CDR1 is SGHNT and CDR2 is YYREEE (reference sequence). J gave up 6 bases and V 4 bases, and 8 bases lay outside the gene matches. This clonotype was counted ten times or more. What it binds is not known. Sequencing was carried out using peripheral blood or thyroid tissue (not recorded which). This chain joins TRBV5-4 and TRBJ2-7; 9 bases line up with TRBD1. The TCR comes from a woman between 25 and 40 years old with Graves' hyperthyroidism. DNA for the CDR3: TGTGCCAGCAGCCCAAGGACAGGGGAGGGCGAGCAGTACTTC. This sequence encodes CASSPRTGEGEQYF. The full variable domain, in which reference TRBV5-4 and TRBJ2-7 provide the parts outside the CDR3, is ETGVTQSPTHLIKTRGQQVTLRCSSQSGHNTVSWYQQALGQGPQFIFQYYREEENGRGNFPPRFSGLQFPNYSSELNVNALELDDSALYLCASSPRTGEGEQYFGPGTRLTVT.